Listed here are 22 T cell receptor beta chains from one sample, sequenced in a study of Ad26.COV2.S vaccination and SARS-CoV-2 variants. Treatment reported: around 19 received Ad26.COV2.S at low or high dose, single or two shots; roughly five received placebo; per-sample allocation not given. Each sample was drawn 63 days after the first injection (of vaccine or placebo). TCRdb keeps only in-frame clones here, not all; method: immunoSEQ multiplex PCR. The sample shows roughly 500,000 clones, 80% to 90% of them seen only once. Sample: peripheral blood, taken in a trial of Ad26.COV2.S vaccine versus placebo. These receptor sequences come from a person between 18 and 60 years old who received the Ad26.COV2.S COVID-19 vaccine or a placebo.

This rearrangement joins TRBV7-9 to TRBJ1-2, with a possible D match to TRBD1 (6 bases). This CDR3 has 14 amino acids. Germline V lookup: CDR1 SEHNR, CDR2 FQNEAQ (reference sequence). The V end lost 5 bases, the J end lost 4 bases, and 14 bases lay between the germline ends. The CDR3 loop is CASSPGQTSYGYTF. CDR3 in DNA: TGTGCCAGCAGCCCGGGACAAACAAGCTATGGCTACACCTTC.

The chain combines TRBV11-2 with TRBJ2-1; 8 bases align to TRBD2. The CDR3 is 17 amino acids. Germline CDR1 SGHAT, CDR2 FQNNGV. Unmatched junction bases numbered 9, after V lost 1 base and J lost 4 bases. The CDR3 DNA reads as TGTGCCAGCAGCTTAGTTTTTGGCGGGAGGAATTACAATGAGCAGTTCTTC. Translation gives CASSLVFGGRNYNEQFF.

This chain uses TRBV5-5 with TRBJ2-7; 7 positions match TRBD2. The CDR3 contains 15 residues. J lost 0 bases, V lost 5 bases, and 8 bases had no gene match. Germline CDR1 SGHKS, CDR2 YYEKEE (reference sequence). The CDR3 sequence: CASSYIREGSYEQYV. CDR3 in DNA: TGTGCCAGCAGTTATATTAGGGAGGGCTCCTACGAGCAGTACGTC.

The chain has TRBV28 and TRBJ2-3; D unresolved. This CDR3 contains 15 residues. Germline CDR1 reads MDHEN; CDR2 reads SYDVKM. Trimming stripped 3 bases from V and 3 bases from J, with 13 bases between. The CDR3 sequence is CASSFGSQSTDTQYF. DNA of the CDR3: TGTGCCAGCAGTTTTGGCAGTCAATCAACAGATACGCAGTATTTT.

V is TRBV7-9 and J is TRBJ2-6; 7 bases match TRBD1. Germline CDR1 and CDR2: SEHNR and FQNEAQ (reference sequence). The V and J ends lost 1 base and 0 bases, in that order; junction bases with no gene match: 6. The CDR3 runs to 18 residues. CDR3: CASSLGLSGGSGANVLTF. CDR3 coding DNA: TGTGCCAGCAGCTTAGGTTTATCAGGGGGCTCTGGGGCCAACGTCCTGACTTTC.

The CDR3 reads CASKVGSNQPQHF. CDR3 DNA sequence: TGTGCCAGCAAGGTAGGGAGCAATCAGCCCCAGCATTTT. This chain links TRBV2 with TRBJ1-5, with D uncertain. In germline, CDR1 is SNHLY, CDR2 FYNNEI. Trimming shortened V by 7 bases and J by 1 base, and 8 bases separated the two germline ends. This CDR3 comprises 13 residues.

This chain links TRBV18 with TRBJ2-6; 8 bases fit TRBD1. V trimming: 6 bases; J trimming: 1 base; junction bases outside the gene matches: 26. CDR1 is KGHSH, CDR2 LQKENI, per germline. There are 23 residues in the CDR3. DNA for the CDR3: TGTGCCAGCTCTTCCACCTTTAGCCCCTTGGACTGGCAGGGGGCTTCTGGGGCCAACGTCCTGACTTTC. It encodes CASSSTFSPLDWQGASGANVLTF.

V gene TRBV5-4 combines with J gene TRBJ1-6, with 7 bases lining up with TRBD1. Trimming at V came to 4 bases and at J to 8 bases, leaving 3 bases not matched to a gene. Germline V gives CDR1 SGHNT, CDR2 YYREEE (reference sequence). This CDR3 is 13 amino acids long. For the CDR3, the DNA is TGTGCCAGCAGCCCCGACAGGGATTCACCCCTCCACTTT. The encoded protein is CASSPDRDSPLHF. Supplemented by reference TRBV5-4 and TRBJ1-6, the full variable domain reads ETGVTQSPTHLIKTRGQQVTLRCSSQSGHNTVSWYQQALGQGPQFIFQYYREEENGRGNFPPRFSGLQFPNYSSELNVNALELDDSALYLCASSPDRDSPLHFGNGTRLTVT.

The chain recombines TRBV5-1 with TRBJ1-2, with 9 bases matching TRBD1. CDR1 and CDR2 (germline): SGHRS, YFSETQ. The trim removed 4 bases at V and 8 bases at J, leaving 18 bases unmatched. The CDR3 spans 17 residues. The CDR3 is CASSPPGTGTILRGYTF. The CDR3 nucleotides read TGCGCCAGCAGCCCGCCCGGGACAGGGACTATTTTGCGAGGCTACACCTTC.

This clone appeared a single time. In DNA form, the CDR3 reads TGTGCCAGCAGTTTAATTAAGGGTTCCTACGAGCAGTACTTC. Translation: CASSLIKGSYEQYF. V usage is TRBV28 and J usage is TRBJ2-7, with D uncertain. Per the germline V gene, CDR1 is MDHEN and CDR2 is SYDVKM. V was cut by 2 bases and J by 1 base, with 9 bases left in between. This CDR3 region has 14 residues.

The gene calls are TRBV15 and TRBJ2-5; 12 bases fit TRBD2. The CDR3 has 15 amino acids. Germline-derived CDR1 and CDR2 are LNHNV and YYDKDF (reference sequence). J was trimmed by 12 bases and V by 5 bases; bases with no gene match: 13. CDR3 bases: TGTGCCACCAGCGGGGGGACACTAGCGGGAGGAAAAGAGTACTTC. As protein: CATSGGTLAGGKEYF.

The chain uses TRBV4-3 and TRBJ1-3; TRBD1 matches at 9 bases. Unmatched junction bases numbered 9, after V lost 1 base and J lost 8 bases. CDR1 is LGHNA and CDR2 is YSLEER in the germline V gene. The CDR3 is 16 amino acids. The CDR3 DNA follows: TGCGCCAGCAGCCAAGGTACAGGGGGCTCTTGGGACACCATATATTTT. The encoded protein is CASSQGTGGSWDTIYF.

The genes are TRBV6-5 and TRBJ2-1, with TRBD2 identical over 8 bases. The trim removed 2 bases at V and 4 bases at J, leaving 4 bases unmatched. The length of the CDR3 is 15 residues. The V gene's germline CDR1 is MNHEY and CDR2 SVGAGI. Written as DNA, the CDR3 is TGTGCCAGCAGTTACGGGACTAGGGGTTACAATGAGCAGTTCTTC. Encoded protein: CASSYGTRGYNEQFF.

The V call is TRBV29-1, the J call TRBJ2-5; perhaps TRBD1 as D (6 bases). Per germline, CDR1 SQVTM and CDR2 ANQGSEA. V was trimmed by 7 bases and J by 5 bases, leaving 20 bases between them. The CDR3 consists of 14 residues. The CDR3 DNA follows: TGCAGCGCCCTTCGGGCAGGGGCGGGTGAGACCCAGTACTTC. It yields the protein CSALRAGAGETQYF.

The chain joins TRBV14 to TRBJ1-4, with D perhaps matching TRBD1 (5 bases). This CDR3 comprises 14 residues. Looked up from germline, CDR1 is SGHDN and CDR2 is FVKESK. V was pared by 1 base and J by 7 bases, with 10 bases between. CDR3 amino acids: CASSQAGGVEKLFF. DNA of the CDR3: TGTGCCAGCAGCCAAGCCGGGGGTGTTGAAAAACTGTTTTTT.

The chain links TRBV9 to TRBJ2-3; D might be TRBD2 (6 bases). The V end was cut by 4 bases, the J end by 6 bases, with 12 bases between. This CDR3 has 13 amino acids. Germline CDR1 is SGDLS and CDR2 is YYNGEE. As DNA, the CDR3 is TGTGCCAGCAGCACCCGACTAGGGGATACGCAGTATTTT. This translates into CASSTRLGDTQYF.

The chain has TRBV7-2 and TRBJ2-3; no clear D. This CDR3 is 15 amino acids long. The germline V gene encodes CDR1 SGHTA and CDR2 FQGNSA. V dropped 4 bases and J dropped 0 bases, with 11 bases sitting between them. As DNA, the CDR3 is TGTGCCAGCAGCTATATTTGGTCTAGCACAGATACGCAGTATTTT. Residues: CASSYIWSSTDTQYF. Full variable domain (remainder filled in from reference TRBV7-2 and TRBJ2-3): GAGVSQSPSNKVTEKGKDVELRCDPISGHTALYWYRQSLGQGLEFLIYFQGNSAPDKSGLPSDRFSAERTGGSVSTLTIQRTQQEDSAVYLCASSYIWSSTDTQYFGPGTRLTVL.

This clone was observed once. This chain connects TRBV15 to TRBJ1-4; the match to TRBD1 covers 9 bases. Germline CDR1 LNHNV, CDR2 YYDKDF (reference sequence). The trim removed 1 base at V and 8 bases at J, leaving 14 bases unmatched. The CDR3 is made up of 18 amino acids. Here the CDR3 DNA reads TGTGCCACCAGCAGAGCTTCAGGGACAGGGCATTTTAGGGAAAAACTGTTTTTT. Amino acid sequence: CATSRASGTGHFREKLFF.

The genes are TRBV5-1 and TRBJ1-1; no clear D. The germline V gene encodes CDR1 SGHRS and CDR2 YFSETQ. Between the trimmed V and J ends, which lost 0 bases and 0 bases, there was a span of 9 bases. The CDR3 extends over 15 amino acids. CDR3 sequence: CASSLVLRMNTEAFF. Written as DNA, the CDR3 is TGCGCCAGCAGCTTGGTTTTGCGGATGAACACTGAAGCTTTCTTT.

V is TRBV2 and J is TRBJ2-5; tentative D call: TRBD2 (6 bases). The CDR3 has 14 amino acids. Trimming took 3 bases from V and 4 from J, leaving 12 bases between them. Germline V gives CDR1 SNHLY, CDR2 FYNNEI. This CDR3 is CASSEGRRGETQYF. In nucleotides, the CDR3 is TGTGCCAGCAGTGAGGGACGGAGGGGAGAGACCCAGTACTTC.

This chain joins TRBV7-3 and TRBJ1-1; D is uncertain. Germline V gene lookup returns CDR1 SGHTA and CDR2 FQGTGA. V was trimmed by 3 bases and J by 4 bases, leaving 9 bases between them. CDR3 length: 13 amino acids. Here the CDR3 DNA reads TGTGCCAGCAGCTTCCGGGGAGGCACTGAAGCTTTCTTT. Residues: CASSFRGGTEAFF.

As DNA, the CDR3 is TGTGCCAGCAGCCAAGGCCGGGGGGTCACTGAAGCTTTCTTT. Protein product: CASSQGRGVTEAFF. The chain employs TRBV4-2 and TRBJ1-1; possible D gene TRBD1, 5 bases. The germline gives CDR1 LGHNA, CDR2 YNFKEQ. The V end was cut by 1 base, the J end by 4 bases, with 10 bases between. This CDR3 spans 14 amino acids.